These 28 T cell receptor beta chains were all obtained from the same sample, sequenced in a study of T cells in Graves' hyperthyroidism and ophthalmopathy. The investigators amplified TCR beta CDR3 regions from RNA transcripts. The HTBI primer set served for first-round RT-PCR of the TCR CDR3. TCRdb itself ran the multiplex PCR reads through MiXCR, one entry per CDR3 protein. The sample has a few hundred thousand distinct CDR3 sequences, just over 45% seen once; the top ten hold 7.5% to 8.5%. Sequencing was done on a sample of peripheral blood or thyroid tissue (not recorded which). The receptors derive from a woman aged 18-29 years with Graves' hyperthyroidism.

This clonotype was seen a handful of times. The chain has TRBV14 and TRBJ2-7; D not certain. CDR3 length equals 14 residues. Germline values: CDR1 SGHDN, CDR2 FVKESK. With 2 bases removed from V and 4 bases from J, the gap between germline ends came to 12 bases. The CDR3 DNA follows: TGTGCCAGCAGCCAAATTCCCTACACGTACGAGCAGTACTTC. Its protein is CASSQIPYTYEQYF. Combining the CDR3 with reference TRBV14 and TRBJ2-7 gives the whole variable domain EAGVTQFPSHSVIEKGQTVTLRCDPISGHDNLYWYRRVMGKEIKFLLHFVKESKQDESGMPNNRFLAERTGGTYSTLKVQPAELEDSGVYFCASSQIPYTYEQYFGPGTRLTVT.

The chain joins TRBV20-1 to TRBJ1-4, with a tentative D call TRBD1 (5 bases). The germline V gene encodes CDR1 DFQATT and CDR2 SNEGSKA (reference sequence). The CDR3 contains 11 residues. The V end was cut by 5 bases, the J end by 8 bases, with 9 bases between. CDR3 DNA sequence: TGCAGTGCTCCTCGGGACGAAAAACTGTTTTTT. It specifies CSAPRDEKLFF.

At least ten counts were recorded for this clonotype. The chain uses TRBV9 and TRBJ2-7; no clear D. Germline CDR1 and CDR2: SGDLS and YYNGEE. This CDR3 has 14 amino acids. Deletions cut 4 bases from V and 6 bases from J, with 17 bases between. The CDR3 loop reads CASSPMGALGEQYF. DNA of the CDR3: TGTGCCAGCAGCCCCATGGGTGCCCTAGGCGAGCAGTACTTC.

This rearrangement joins TRBV7-3 to TRBJ1-2; a weak D match, TRBD1 (6 bases). There are 17 residues in the CDR3. Germline V gene lookup returns CDR1 SGHTA and CDR2 FQGTGA. The V end was cut by 5 bases, the J end by 8 bases, with 27 bases between. CDR3 sequence reads: CASSLRPLAGDNAGYTF. In DNA form, the CDR3 reads TGTGCCAGCAGCCTAAGGCCACTAGCGGGGGACAATGCGGGCTACACCTTC.

This clonotype appeared a single time. This may be a read error, as it is one base from a much larger clone. The chain is built from TRBV7-6 and TRBJ2-7; maybe TRBD2 (6 bases). Germline CDR1 reads SGHVS; CDR2 reads FNYEAQ. The CDR3 loop spans 12 amino acids. Trimming cost V 5 bases and J 3 bases, with 8 bases left between them. Written as DNA, the CDR3 is TGTGCCAGCAGCAGGGAGGACTACGAGCAGTACTTC. Protein: CASSREDYEQYF.

This clonotype was observed many times. This sequence joins TRBV28 and TRBJ1-5; D remains unclear. Germline V gives CDR1 MDHEN, CDR2 SYDVKM. Trimming left V 6 bases short and J 5 bases short, with 8 bases between. The CDR3 totals 12 residues. CDR3 loop: CASSPDDQPQHF. CDR3 in DNA: TGTGCCAGCAGCCCTGACGATCAGCCCCAGCATTTT.

This chain uses TRBV2 with TRBJ2-5, with no clear D. CDR3 length: 15 residues. CDR1 is SNHLY and CDR2 is FYNNEI in the germline V gene. V was trimmed by 3 bases and J by 3 bases, leaving 14 bases between them. CDR3 nucleotides: TGTGCCAGCAGTGATCAGGTGAACACTGAAGAGACCCAGTACTTC. The encoded protein is CASSDQVNTEETQYF.

This clonotype was observed at least ten times. The chain couples TRBV4-2 to TRBJ1-1; D gene unclear. The CDR3 totals 15 residues. Deletions cut 0 bases from V and 3 bases from J, with 11 bases between. Germline V CDR1 and CDR2: LGHNA, YNFKEQ. CDR3 nucleotides: TGTGCCAGCAGCCAAGAAGGAGGATACCACACTGAAGCTTTCTTT. Amino acid sequence: CASSQEGGYHTEAFF.

This clonotype appeared many times. This chain connects TRBV12-3 or TRBV12-4 to TRBJ2-7; D unresolved. V was trimmed by 1 base and J by 3 bases, leaving 4 bases between them. The CDR3 loop spans 12 amino acids. The CDR3 DNA reads TGTGCCAGCAGTTTAGGACTCTACGAGCAGTACTTC. Translation: CASSLGLYEQYF.

V and J are TRBV7-6 and TRBJ2-1; TRBD2 matches 9 bases. The CDR3 has 15 residues. V was pared by 5 bases and J by 4 bases, with 6 bases of the junction left unmatched. Germline CDR1 and CDR2: SGHVS and FNYEAQ. The CDR3 loop is CASSQYSGSYNEQFF. As DNA, the CDR3 is TGTGCCAGCAGCCAATATAGCGGGAGTTACAATGAGCAGTTCTTC.

This sequence joins TRBV9 and TRBJ1-4; 7 bases align to TRBD1. The CDR3 runs to 15 residues. Germline V gene data show CDR1 as SGDLS and CDR2 as YYNGEE. V lost 4 bases and J lost 6; bases outside the gene matches: 9. The CDR3 DNA is TGTGCCAGCAGCTACCGGGACAGTCGCGATGAAAAACTGTTTTTT. Translating it yields CASSYRDSRDEKLFF. Based on the CDR3 plus reference TRBV9 and TRBJ1-4, the full variable domain is DSGVTQTPKHLITATGQRVTLRCSPRSGDLSVYWYQQSLDQGLQFLIQYYNGEERAKGNILERFSAQQFPDLHSELNLSSLELGDSALYFCASSYRDSRDEKLFFGSGTQLSVL.

The CDR3 is CSARDTSGLGSEQPQHF. The CDR3 bases are TGCAGTGCTAGAGATACTAGCGGCCTTGGGAGTGAGCAGCCCCAGCATTTT. The chain carries TRBV20-1 and TRBJ1-5, with D uncertain. V lost 0 bases and J 7 bases, leaving 22 bases between the germline ends. CDR3 length equals 17 residues. In germline, CDR1 is DFQATT, CDR2 SNEGSKA (reference sequence).

This clonotype was observed a few times. The chain links TRBV29-1 to TRBJ2-1; no firm D call. In germline, CDR1 is SQVTM, CDR2 ANQGSEA. The V end lost 2 bases, the J end lost 8 bases, and 10 bases lay between the germline ends. The CDR3 extends over 12 amino acids. Written as DNA, the CDR3 is TGCAGCGTTGAAAAGGGCCGGGATGAGCAGTTCTTC. Translation: CSVEKGRDEQFF.

The gene calls are TRBV20-1 and TRBJ2-7; 7 bases map to TRBD1. The J call may be faulty, since TRBJ2-1 better matches the DNA end. The CDR3 covers 13 residues. Per the germline V gene, CDR1 is DFQATT and CDR2 is SNEGSKA (reference sequence). CDR3: CSARDTGATEQFF. CDR3 DNA: TGCAGTGCTAGAGATACAGGGGCGACTGAGCAGTTCTTC.

This clonotype was picked up many times. The chain recombines TRBV10-1 with TRBJ2-7, with D uncertain. The CDR3 contains 17 residues. Trimming shortened V by 6 bases and J by 3 bases, and 24 bases separated the two germline ends. CDR1 is WNHNN, CDR2 SYGVQD, per germline (reference sequence). The CDR3 spells CASSGAPGRSSIYEQYF. The CDR3 DNA reads TGCGCCAGCAGCGGAGCCCCGGGTAGGTCCTCGATCTACGAGCAGTACTTC.

This clonotype occurred many times. This rearrangement joins TRBV20-1 to TRBJ2-7, with 14 bases lining up with TRBD2. J was trimmed by 3 bases and V by 0 bases; bases with no gene match: 1. CDR3 length: 15 amino acids. Looked up from germline, CDR1 is DFQATT and CDR2 is SNEGSKA (reference sequence). The CDR3 spells CSARDGTSGSYEQYF. In nucleotides, the CDR3 is TGCAGTGCTAGAGATGGGACTAGCGGGAGCTACGAGCAGTACTTC.

The chain is built from TRBV5-1 and TRBJ2-3; TRBD2 matches 8 bases. J lost 5 bases, V lost 6 bases, and 8 bases had no gene match. Germline V lookup: CDR1 SGHRS, CDR2 YFSETQ. This CDR3 contains 14 residues. The DNA of the CDR3 is TGCGCCAGCACTCGGGGGGGGCGAGGAGATACGCAGTATTTT. Protein product: CASTRGGRGDTQYF.

The chain links TRBV7-9 to TRBJ1-3; TRBD1 matches 7 bases. The CDR3 runs 17 residues. Germline V gene sequence: CDR1 SEHNR, CDR2 FQNEAQ (reference sequence). Trimming cost V 4 bases and J 2 bases; bases outside gene matches: 11. The CDR3, as DNA: TGTGCCAGCAGCTCCAGGAGGTGGGACAGTGCTGGAAACACCATATATTTT. Protein: CASSSRRWDSAGNTIYF. Combining the CDR3 with reference TRBV7-9 and TRBJ1-3 gives the whole variable domain DTGVSQNPRHKITKRGQNVTFRCDPISEHNRLYWYRQTLGQGPEFLTYFQNEAQLEKSRLLSDRFSAERPKGSFSTLEIQRTEQGDSAMYLCASSSRRWDSAGNTIYFGEGSWLTVV.

This clonotype was seen many times. The chain links TRBV29-1 to TRBJ1-1; D gene unclear. The CDR3 is 13 amino acids. V lost 8 bases, J lost 3 bases, and 16 bases lay in between. The germline V gene encodes CDR1 SQVTM and CDR2 ANQGSEA. The chain's CDR3 is CSMMGLEYTEAFF. The CDR3 coding sequence is TGCAGCATGATGGGGTTAGAGTACACTGAAGCTTTCTTT.

This clonotype was seen many times. The V gene is TRBV29-1, the J gene TRBJ1-5, with D perhaps TRBD1 (5 bases). Germline V CDR1 and CDR2: SQVTM, ANQGSEA. The CDR3 length is 14 residues. Trimming cost V 5 bases and J 0 bases, with 11 bases left between them. In DNA form, the CDR3 reads TGCAGCGTTACGTGGGACGGTAGCAATCAGCCCCAGCATTTT. This gives the protein CSVTWDGSNQPQHF.

V usage is TRBV7-9 and J usage is TRBJ1-1, with TRBD1 matching over 8 bases. Germline V gene sequence: CDR1 SEHNR, CDR2 FQNEAQ (reference sequence). The J segment lost 3 bases and the V segment lost 5 bases, leaving 8 bases of the junction unmatched. CDR3 length equals 15 residues. CDR3 nucleotide sequence: TGTGCCAGCAGCGCACAGGGGGGGATCTACACTGAAGCTTTCTTT. It is translated as CASSAQGGIYTEAFF.

Ten or more counts support this clonotype. The V and J genes are TRBV6-1 and TRBJ1-5; D not resolved. The CDR3 extends over 13 amino acids. From germline, CDR1 is MNHNS and CDR2 SASEGT. V dropped 6 bases and J dropped 0 bases, with 6 bases sitting between them. The CDR3 DNA is TGTGCCAGCAGGGGGTCTAGCAATCAGCCCCAGCATTTT. Protein: CASRGSSNQPQHF.

This chain connects TRBV7-9 to TRBJ2-5; 8 nucleotides match TRBD1. CDR1 and CDR2 from the germline V gene are SEHNR and FQNEAQ (reference sequence). V lost 5 bases and J lost 5; bases outside the gene matches: 7. This CDR3 comprises 14 residues. The CDR3 sequence: CASSTGQGRETQYF. As DNA, the CDR3 is TGTGCCAGCAGCACCGGACAGGGTCGGGAGACCCAGTACTTC. Full variable domain (missing parts from reference TRBV7-9 and TRBJ2-5): DTGVSQNPRHKITKRGQNVTFRCDPISEHNRLYWYRQTLGQGPEFLTYFQNEAQLEKSRLLSDRFSAERPKGSFSTLEIQRTEQGDSAMYLCASSTGQGRETQYFGPGTRLLVL.

On this clonotype: A much larger clone lies a single base off, so this may be a read error. This chain connects TRBV10-3 to TRBJ1-6; D possibly corresponds to TRBD1 (5 bases). V gave up 5 bases and J gave up 7 bases, with 9 bases separating them. There are 13 residues in the CDR3. In germline, CDR1 is ENHRY, CDR2 SYGVKD. CDR3 protein: CAISSQGNSPLHF. CDR3 DNA: TGTGCCATCAGTTCGCAGGGAAATTCACCCCTCCACTTT.

This clonotype was counted ten times or more. This chain connects TRBV10-3 to TRBJ1-1, with TRBD1 matching 9 bases. This CDR3 spans 15 amino acids. Germline trimming cut 5 bases from V and 3 bases from J; bases unmatched to any gene: 7. The V gene's germline CDR1 is ENHRY and CDR2 SYGVKD. CDR3 DNA sequence: TGTGCCATCAGTCCAACAGGGGGCTTCGACACTGAAGCTTTCTTT. Residues: CAISPTGGFDTEAFF.

The gene calls are TRBV10-3 and TRBJ1-5, with D maybe TRBD1 (6 bases). Trimming cost V 5 bases and J 6 bases, with 14 bases left between them. This CDR3 comprises 14 residues. Germline CDR1 ENHRY, CDR2 SYGVKD. The CDR3: CAISPRGGGQPQHF. The DNA of the CDR3 is TGTGCCATCAGTCCGAGGGGAGGGGGTCAGCCCCAGCATTTT.

V gene TRBV2 combines with J gene TRBJ1-3; 7 bases match TRBD1. The ends lost 5 bases at V and 4 bases at J; junction bases unmatched: 8. The CDR3 is 15 residues long. Germline V gene lookup returns CDR1 SNHLY and CDR2 FYNNEI. The CDR3 sequence is CASSPSWGQGNTIYF. The DNA of the CDR3 is TGTGCCAGCAGTCCCAGTTGGGGACAGGGAAACACCATATATTTT.

This clonotype turned up a few times. The chain links TRBV4-2 to TRBJ2-7; TRBD2 matches at 9 bases. TRBJ2-1 matches the DNA end more closely, so the J call is doubtful. Germline V lookup: CDR1 LGHNA, CDR2 YNFKEQ. CDR3 length equals 16 residues. As DNA, the CDR3 is TGTGCCAGCAGCCAAGAGGCTAGCGGGGCATACAATGAGCAGTTCTTC. Its translation: CASSQEASGAYNEQFF.